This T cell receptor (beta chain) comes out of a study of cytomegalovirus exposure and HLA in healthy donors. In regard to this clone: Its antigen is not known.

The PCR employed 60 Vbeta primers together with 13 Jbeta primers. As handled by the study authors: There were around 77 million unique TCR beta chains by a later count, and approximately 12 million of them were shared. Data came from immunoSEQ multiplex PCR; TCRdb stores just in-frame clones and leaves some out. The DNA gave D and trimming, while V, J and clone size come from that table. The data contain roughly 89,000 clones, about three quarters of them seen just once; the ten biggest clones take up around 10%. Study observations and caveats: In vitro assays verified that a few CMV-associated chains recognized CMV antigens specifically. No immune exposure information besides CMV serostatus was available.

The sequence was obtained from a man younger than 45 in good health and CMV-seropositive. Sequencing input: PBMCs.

The CDR3 region is CASSPLGYTDTQYF. The CDR3 nucleotides are TGTGCCAGCAGTCCCCTAGGATACACAGATACGCAGTATTTT. The gene calls are TRBV27 and TRBJ2-3, with D hard to call. Germline lookup yields CDR1 MNHEY and CDR2 SMNVEV (reference sequence). Between the trimmed V and J ends, which lost 5 bases and 2 bases, there was a span of 11 bases. The CDR3 length is 14 residues.